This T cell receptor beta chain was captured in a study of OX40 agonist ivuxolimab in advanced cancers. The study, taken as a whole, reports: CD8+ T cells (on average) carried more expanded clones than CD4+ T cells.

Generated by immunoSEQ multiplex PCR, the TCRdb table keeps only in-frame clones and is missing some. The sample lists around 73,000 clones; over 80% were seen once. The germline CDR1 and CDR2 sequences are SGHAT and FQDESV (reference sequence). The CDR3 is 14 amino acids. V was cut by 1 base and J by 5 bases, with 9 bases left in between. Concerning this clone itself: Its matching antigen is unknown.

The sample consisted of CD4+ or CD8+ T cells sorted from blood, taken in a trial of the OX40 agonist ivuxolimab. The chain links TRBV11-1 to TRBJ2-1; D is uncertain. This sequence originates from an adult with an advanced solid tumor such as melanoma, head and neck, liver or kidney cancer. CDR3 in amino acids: CASSLVGGNNEQFF. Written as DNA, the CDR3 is TGTGCCAGCAGCTTAGTGGGTGGTAACAATGAGCAGTTCTTC. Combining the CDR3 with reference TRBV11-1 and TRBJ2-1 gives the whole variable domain EAEVAQSPRYKITEKSQAVAFWCDPISGHATLYWYRQILGQGPELLVQFQDESVVDDSQLPKDRFSAERLKGVDSTLKIQPAELGDSAMYLCASSLVGGNNEQFFGPGTRLTVL.